What follows are 20 T cell receptor beta chains derived from one specimen sequenced in a study of shared clonotypes between healthy human individuals. Repertoires were generated with immunoSEQ multiplex PCR, while TCRdb's copy carries only in-frame clones and drops some. The sample has hundreds of thousands of clones, about 76% seen once; the top ten hold about 13%. The sequencing sample was made of PBMCs. These receptors were collected from a woman between 40 and 50 years old in good health. Some clones in this sample may be carry-over from other donors' samples.

The CDR3 sequence: CASSPWTSGRAGELFF. Here the CDR3 DNA reads TGTGCCAGCAGCCCTTGGACTAGCGGGAGGGCCGGGGAGCTGTTTTTT. The rearrangement joins TRBV9 to TRBJ2-2; the match to TRBD2 covers 15 bases. Germline V lookup: CDR1 SGDLS, CDR2 YYNGEE. There are 16 residues in the CDR3. Losses at the gene ends were 4 bases for V and 6 bases for J; bases not matched to a gene: 4.

This chain's CDR3 is CASSLDRRGTQYF. The CDR3 DNA sequence: TGTGCCAGCAGTCTCGACAGGAGGGGGACCCAGTACTTC. The V gene is TRBV7-3, the J gene TRBJ2-5, with D perhaps matching TRBD1 or TRBD2 (6 bases each). The CDR3 consists of 13 residues. The V gene's germline CDR1 is SGHTA and CDR2 FQGTGA. The V end lost 6 bases, the J end lost 7 bases, and 15 bases lay between the germline ends.

The rearrangement uses TRBV21-1 and TRBJ2-7; TRBD2 reflects the table's D call only, with no check against the DNA. TRBV21-1 is a documented pseudogene. The CDR3 loop spans 17 amino acids. CDR3 protein: CASSSPGGQTLTYEQYF. The CDR3 DNA reads as TGTGCCAGCAGCTCTCCCGGGGGGCAGACTTTAACCTACGAGCAGTACTTC.

This clone was found many times. The rearrangement links TRBV7-3 to TRBJ2-2, with a weak D call TRBD1 (5 bases). The CDR3 runs to 14 residues. Trimming pared 5 bases from V and 3 bases from J, leaving 10 bases between. From germline, CDR1 is SGHTA and CDR2 FQGTGA. The CDR3 sequence: CASSAGMDTGELFF. CDR3 nucleotides: TGTGCCAGCAGCGCAGGGATGGACACCGGGGAGCTGTTTTTT.

This clone was detected once. This chain uses TRBV5-1 with TRBJ2-1; D is ambiguous. This CDR3 has 13 amino acids. V gave up 6 bases and J gave up 7 bases, with 14 bases separating them. In germline, CDR1 is SGHRS, CDR2 YFSETQ. The CDR3 region is CASKPGVGNEQFF. The CDR3 region has the DNA TGCGCCAGCAAACCTGGAGTGGGGAATGAGCAGTTCTTC. The full variable domain, completed using reference TRBV5-1 and TRBJ2-1, is KAGVTQTPRYLIKTRGQQVTLSCSPISGHRSVSWYQQTPGQGLQFLFEYFSETQRNKGNFPGRFSGRQFSNSRSEMNVSTLELGDSALYLCASKPGVGNEQFFGPGTRLTVL.

About this clone: Other DNA sequences within the sample encode an identical CDR3. The CDR3 here is CASSDSAGGSTDTQYF. In nucleotides, the CDR3 is TGTGCCAGCAGTGACTCGGCAGGGGGAAGCACAGATACGCAGTATTTT. The chain carries TRBV6-4 and TRBJ2-3; TRBD1 matches at 7 bases. V lost 0 bases to trimming and J lost 0 bases; unmatched junction nucleotides: 3. From germline, CDR1 is MRHNA and CDR2 SNTAGT. This CDR3 comprises 16 residues.

In this sample, this clone turned up once. This rearrangement joins TRBV5-4 to TRBJ2-1, with D tentatively TRBD1 (5 bases). The CDR3 is 13 residues long. V lost 1 base and J lost 10, with 12 bases in between. Germline lookup yields CDR1 SGHNT and CDR2 YYREEE (reference sequence). CDR3 sequence: CASSLSGLEEQFF. The CDR3 DNA is TGTGCCAGCAGCTTGTCAGGGTTGGAGGAGCAGTTCTTC.

Remarks on this clone: Germline and junction disagree at one end, which may indicate a read error. This same CDR3 is encoded by further DNA sequences in the sample. The V and J genes are TRBV27 and TRBJ2-3, with D perhaps being TRBD1 or TRBD2 (5 bases each). The CDR3 is 13 residues long. Germline assignment: CDR1 MNHEY and CDR2 SMNVEV (reference sequence). The CDR3 sequence: CASSLRGTDTQYF. The CDR3 coding sequence is TGTGCCAGCAGTTTGAGGGGCACCGATACGCAGTATTTT.

The rearrangement uses TRBV18 and TRBJ1-2; 7 nucleotides line up with TRBD1. From germline, CDR1 is KGHSH and CDR2 LQKENI. The V segment lost 2 bases and the J segment 8 bases; nucleotides outside the gene matches: 20. There are 18 residues in the CDR3. DNA of the CDR3: TGTGCCAGCTCACCATCAATATACCCGGGACAGAGAGTTGGCGGCTACACCTTC. It yields the protein CASSPSIYPGQRVGGYTF.

This clone was found once. This chain links TRBV9 with TRBJ2-1; 14 bases are a match to TRBD2. The germline V gene encodes CDR1 SGDLS and CDR2 YYNGEE. The CDR3 has 17 amino acids. J was trimmed by 5 bases and V by 2 bases; bases with no gene match: 6. The CDR3 DNA sequence: TGTGCCAGCAGCGTCGAACCGGGACTAGCGGGAGACAATGAGCAGTTCTTC. It is translated as CASSVEPGLAGDNEQFF.

This chain joins TRBV6-1 and TRBJ2-2; 8 nucleotides line up with TRBD1. Germline loops: CDR1 MNHNS, CDR2 SASEGT. The CDR3 covers 12 residues. V gave up 10 bases and J gave up 6 bases; unmatched junction bases: 4. The CDR3 DNA is TGTGCCACCCTACAGGGGGCCGGGGAGCTGTTTTTT. Amino acid sequence: CATLQGAGELFF.

The V and J genes are TRBV28 and TRBJ1-5; TRBD1 matches at 10 bases. Trimming cost V 4 bases and J 5 bases; bases outside gene matches: 11. Germline V gene data show CDR1 as MDHEN and CDR2 as SYDVKM. CDR3 length equals 17 residues. The CDR3 nucleotides are TGTGCCAGCAGTTCCACTCGACAGGGGGCGCGTCATCAGCCCCAGCATTTT. Amino acids: CASSSTRQGARHQPQHF.

The rearrangement joins TRBV11-2 to TRBJ2-1; the match to TRBD1 covers 9 bases. The V gene end was trimmed by 0 bases and the J gene end by 4 bases; junction bases not matched to a gene: 4. CDR3 length equals 16 residues. Germline CDR1 reads SGHAT; CDR2 reads FQNNGV. In DNA, the CDR3 is TGTGCCAGCAGCTTAGATCCGGGACAGGGTTACAATGAGCAGTTCTTC. This translates into CASSLDPGQGYNEQFF. The complete variable domain, with remaining parts taken from reference TRBV11-2 and TRBJ2-1, reads EAGVAQSPRYKIIEKRQSVAFWCNPISGHATLYWYQQILGQGPKLLIQFQNNGVVDDSQLPKDRFSAERLKGVDSTLKIQPAKLEDSAVYLCASSLDPGQGYNEQFFGPGTRLTVL.

This clone was picked up a small number of times. At one boundary the junction diverges from the germline segment, which might be a read error. The genes are TRBV7-7 and TRBJ2-5; 9 nucleotides line up with TRBD2. In germline, CDR1 is SSHAT, CDR2 FNYEAQ (reference sequence). The CDR3 sequence is 16 residues long. The CDR3 nucleotides read TGTGCTAGCAGCTTAGAGGGTAGCGGGAGTGGGGAGACCCAGTACTTC. Translated: CASSLEGSGSGETQYF.

V usage is TRBV10-2 and J usage is TRBJ1-4; no firm D call. Germline loops: CDR1 WSHSY, CDR2 SAAADI. The V gene lost 3 bases and the J gene lost 8 bases, with 7 bases spanning the gap. There are 12 residues in the CDR3. The CDR3 is CASSELGEKLFF. In DNA, the CDR3 is TGCGCCAGCAGTGAACTTGGCGAAAAACTGTTTTTT.

The V and J genes are TRBV27 and TRBJ2-7; tentatively, D is TRBD2 (5 bases). Trimming pared 6 bases from V and 7 bases from J, leaving 16 bases between. Germline V gene sequence: CDR1 MNHEY, CDR2 SMNVEV (reference sequence). The CDR3 spans 13 residues. CDR3 in amino acids: CASRTSGRGEQYF. CDR3 bases: TGTGCCAGCAGAACCTCGGGCAGAGGGGAGCAGTACTTC.

The J gene is TRBJ2-1, the V gene TRBV7-9; 13 bases line up with TRBD2. CDR1 is SEHNR, CDR2 FQNEAQ, per germline (reference sequence). The CDR3 length is 15 residues. V was pared by 4 bases and J by 8 bases, with 5 bases of the junction left unmatched. CDR3 DNA sequence: TGTGCCAGCAGCTCCAGGACTAGCGGGAGTGATGAGCAGTTCTTC. This encodes CASSSRTSGSDEQFF.

V and J are TRBV28 and TRBJ2-7; TRBD2 aligns across 10 bases. Trimming at V came to 5 bases and at J to 5 bases, leaving 6 bases not matched to a gene. Per germline, CDR1 MDHEN and CDR2 SYDVKM. The CDR3 extends over 14 amino acids. CDR3 loop: CASSSHGLADEQYF. The CDR3 DNA reads as TGTGCCAGCAGTAGTCACGGACTAGCGGACGAGCAGTACTTC.

V gene TRBV19 combines with J gene TRBJ2-4; D possibly corresponds to TRBD1 (5 bases). The ends were cut back, 4 bases at V and 3 bases at J, with 10 bases in the middle. Germline V CDR1 and CDR2: LNHDA, SQIVND (reference sequence). This CDR3 spans 14 amino acids. CDR3 in DNA: TGTGCCAGTAGTACCCAGGGTGGCAAAAACATTCAGTACTTC. It yields the protein CASSTQGGKNIQYF. Drawing the rest from reference TRBV19 and TRBJ2-4, the complete variable domain is DGGITQSPKYLFRKEGQNVTLSCEQNLNHDAMYWYRQDPGQGLRLIYYSQIVNDFQKGDIAEGYSVSREKKESFPLTVTSAQKNPTAFYLCASSTQGGKNIQYFGAGTRLSVL.

The chain joins TRBV30 to TRBJ2-1, with 11 positions matching TRBD2. V trimming: 3 bases; J trimming: 0 bases; junction bases outside the gene matches: 4. CDR3 length: 16 amino acids. Per germline, CDR1 GTSNPN and CDR2 SVGIG (reference sequence). The CDR3 DNA reads TGTGCCTGGAGAACTAGCGGGAGCAGCTCCTACAATGAGCAGTTCTTC. This sequence encodes CAWRTSGSSSYNEQFF.